The sequence of this TCR beta chain was determined in a study of T cell responses to AZD1222 COVID-19 vaccine (dated by TCRdb to 2020 to 2023). As for the study more broadly: AZD1222 recipients with second doses at about 4 weeks or about 12 weeks were pooled, because spike-specific TCR depth and breadth did not differ between schedules. Trial participants were enrolled by age into subgroups of 18-55, 56-69 and 70-plus years, and roughly 150, 30 and 60 TCR-sequenced participants, respectively, were included in these subgroups. A total of 233 trial participants underwent TCR sequencing, of whom approximately 210 received two doses of AZD1222 and some 26 received two doses of the MenACWY control vaccine. Study-wide conclusions, independent of this receptor: The 56-69-year group was small, and its depth increase did not reach significance, likely because of low power. CD4 TCRs associated with the vaccine covered the entire spike protein, and the dominant responses were in regions 160-218 and 743-854. Conclusions about previously exposed vaccinees are limited, since just five or six AZD1222 recipients were seropositive for SARS-CoV-2 at baseline. Participants were mostly white British, with more females than males. The authors suggested clonal diversity may have been underestimated. No day 14 peak-response samples were available, so repertoires were characterized only after the peak T cell response. After two AZD1222 doses, both the breadth and the depth of spike-specific TCRs were significantly higher than at day 0 and than in MenACWY recipients. Reportedly, almost half of the unique spike-specific TCRs recognized epitopes lying outside the regions that are mutated in the B.1.351 and B.1.1.7 variants.

The CDR3 regions of human TCRbeta chains were analyzed by immunosequencing. In the paper's pipeline: Repertoire TCRs were checked for matches against a reference library of SARS-CoV-2-specific TCRs that had been generated using the MIRA antigen-specificity platform. Breadth meant the fraction of unique TCRs that were SARS-CoV-2-associated, whereas depth meant the fraction of total T cells that were SARS-CoV-2-associated. Using the MIRA data, each spike-specific TCR was mapped to the spike region that the TCR reacts to and placed in a CD4 or CD8 class. Log10-transformed breadth and depth values were compared by one-way ANOVA with Sidak's multiple comparisons tests. This immuneACCESS table, as held by TCRdb, lists in-frame sequences with V and J called but not all clones. Of the missing ones, under half trace to an unresolved V gene in checked studies; the others have no known cause. V and J calls and clone size follow that table, whereas D and trimming were derived from the DNA. The sample data list about 160,000 clones, and 88% of these were observed just once. More than 5.5% of the sample goes to the ten largest clones.

For this clone: No cognate antigen has been identified for it. No base qualities exist here, and no much larger clone lies one base off it.

What this sample's time point label stands for: baseline before first vaccination. Vaccinee samples were obtained from the UK trials COV001 and COV002, which included a single-blind randomized controlled phase 2/3 trial of AZD1222 (ChAdOx1 nCoV-19) in healthy adults. For TCRbeta chain sequencing, PBMC samples from trial participants were taken at day 0 and at day 28 after the second dose. From a lookup of the germline V gene, CDR1 and CDR2 are MDHEN and SYDVKM. Including cysteine and phenylalanine, the CDR3 has 11 amino acids. Only the CDR3 region is kept as DNA, spanning 33 bases read in frame from base 1. Trimming at the junction amounts to 6 bases on V and 4 bases on J, and the germline ends lie 6 bases apart.

This TCR came from an adult in good health. The input for sequencing was peripheral blood, taken on day 0 of AZD1222 vaccination. The chain couples TRBV28 to TRBJ1-2, with no confidently assigned D gene. In nucleotide form, the sequence is TGTGCCAGCAGCCAGTCCTATGGCTACACCTTC. Translated, it gives CASSQSYGYTF.